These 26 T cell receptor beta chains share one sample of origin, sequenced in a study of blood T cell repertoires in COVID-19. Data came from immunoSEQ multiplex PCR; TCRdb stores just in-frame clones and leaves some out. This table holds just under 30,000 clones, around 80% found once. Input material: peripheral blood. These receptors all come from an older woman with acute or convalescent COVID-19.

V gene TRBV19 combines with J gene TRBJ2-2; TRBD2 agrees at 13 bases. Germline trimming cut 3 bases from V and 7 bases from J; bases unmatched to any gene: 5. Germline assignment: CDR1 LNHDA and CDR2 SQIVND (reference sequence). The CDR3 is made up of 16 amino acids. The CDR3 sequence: CASSITSGRAGGELFF. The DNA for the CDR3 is TGTGCCAGTAGTATCACTAGCGGGAGGGCCGGCGGGGAGCTGTTTTTT.

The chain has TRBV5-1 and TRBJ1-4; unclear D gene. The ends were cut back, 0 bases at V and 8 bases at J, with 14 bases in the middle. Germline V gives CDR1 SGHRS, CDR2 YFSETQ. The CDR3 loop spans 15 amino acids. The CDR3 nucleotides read TGCGCCAGCAGCTTGGTACCCGTCAAGGAGGAAAAACTGTTTTTT. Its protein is CASSLVPVKEEKLFF.

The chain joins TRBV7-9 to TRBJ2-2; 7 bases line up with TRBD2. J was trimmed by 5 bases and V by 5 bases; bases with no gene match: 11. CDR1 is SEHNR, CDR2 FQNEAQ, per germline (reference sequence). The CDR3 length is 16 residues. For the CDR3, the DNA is TGTGCCAGCAGCCCCGGTGGGGGAGGGAGGACCGGGGAGCTGTTTTTT. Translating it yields CASSPGGGGRTGELFF.

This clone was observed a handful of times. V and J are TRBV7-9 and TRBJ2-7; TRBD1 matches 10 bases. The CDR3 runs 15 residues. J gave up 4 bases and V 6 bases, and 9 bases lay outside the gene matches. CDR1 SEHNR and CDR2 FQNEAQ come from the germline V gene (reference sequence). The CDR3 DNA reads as TGTGCCAGCAGAGACGCCGGGACAGGGGTGTACGAGCAGTACTTC. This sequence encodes CASRDAGTGVYEQYF.

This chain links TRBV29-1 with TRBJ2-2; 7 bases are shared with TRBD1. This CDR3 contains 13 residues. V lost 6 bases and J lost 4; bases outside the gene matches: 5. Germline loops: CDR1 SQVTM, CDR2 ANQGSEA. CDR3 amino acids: CSVGTARTGELFF. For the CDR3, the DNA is TGCAGCGTCGGGACAGCCCGCACCGGGGAGCTGTTTTTT.

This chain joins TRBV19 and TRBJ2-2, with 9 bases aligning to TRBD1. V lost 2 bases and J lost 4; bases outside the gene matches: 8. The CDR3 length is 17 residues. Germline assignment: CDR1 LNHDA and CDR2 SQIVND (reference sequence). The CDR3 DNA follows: TGTGCCAGTAGTATAACGGACAGGGGTAGACGCACCGGGGAGCTGTTTTTT. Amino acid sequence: CASSITDRGRRTGELFF.

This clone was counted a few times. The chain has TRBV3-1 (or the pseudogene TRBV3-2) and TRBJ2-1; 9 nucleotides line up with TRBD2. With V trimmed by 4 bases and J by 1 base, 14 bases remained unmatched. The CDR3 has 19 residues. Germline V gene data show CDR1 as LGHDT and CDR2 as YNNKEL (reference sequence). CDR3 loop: CASSPPRAGGVLSYNEQFF. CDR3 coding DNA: TGTGCCAGCAGCCCGCCAAGAGCGGGGGGCGTCTTATCCTACAATGAGCAGTTCTTC.

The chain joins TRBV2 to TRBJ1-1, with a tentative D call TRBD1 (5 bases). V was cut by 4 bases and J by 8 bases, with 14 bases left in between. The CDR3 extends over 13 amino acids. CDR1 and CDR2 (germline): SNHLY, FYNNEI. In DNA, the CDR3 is TGTGCCAGCAGTGGCCCACGGGGGAGGGAAGCTTTCTTT. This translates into CASSGPRGREAFF.

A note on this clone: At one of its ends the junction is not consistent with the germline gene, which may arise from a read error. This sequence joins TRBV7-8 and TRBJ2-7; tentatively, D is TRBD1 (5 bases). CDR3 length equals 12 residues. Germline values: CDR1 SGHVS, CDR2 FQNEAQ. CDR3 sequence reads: CASSVRVQELHF. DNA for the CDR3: TGTGCCAGCAGCGTACGAGTACAGGAACTCCACTTC.

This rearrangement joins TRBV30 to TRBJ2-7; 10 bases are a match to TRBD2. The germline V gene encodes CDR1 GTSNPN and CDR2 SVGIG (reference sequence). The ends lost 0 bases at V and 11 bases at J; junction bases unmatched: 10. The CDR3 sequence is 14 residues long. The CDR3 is CAWSVSGRAMIEYF. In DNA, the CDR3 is TGTGCCTGGAGTGTGAGCGGGAGGGCCATGATAGAGTACTTC.

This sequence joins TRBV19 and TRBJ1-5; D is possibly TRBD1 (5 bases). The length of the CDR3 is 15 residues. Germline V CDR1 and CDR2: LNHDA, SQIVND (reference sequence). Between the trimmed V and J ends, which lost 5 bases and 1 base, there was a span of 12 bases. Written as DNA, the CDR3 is TGTGCCAGTAGTCTCGGACACAAGAGCAATCAGCCCCAGCATTTT. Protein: CASSLGHKSNQPQHF.

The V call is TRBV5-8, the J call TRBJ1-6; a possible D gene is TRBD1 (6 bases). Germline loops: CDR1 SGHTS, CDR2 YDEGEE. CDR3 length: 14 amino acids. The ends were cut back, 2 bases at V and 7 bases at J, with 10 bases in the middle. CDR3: CASSLGTLNSPLHF. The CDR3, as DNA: TGTGCCAGCAGCTTAGGGACATTGAATTCACCCCTCCACTTT.

The CDR3 here is CASSQGTSGTTNTGELFF. The DNA for the CDR3 is TGTGCCAGCAGCCAGGGGACTAGCGGGACAACGAACACCGGGGAGCTGTTTTTT. V gene TRBV3-1 (or the pseudogene TRBV3-2) combines with J gene TRBJ2-2; 13 bases are shared with TRBD2. CDR1 is LGHDT and CDR2 is YNNKEL in the germline V gene (reference sequence). The CDR3 has 18 amino acids. V shed 3 bases, J shed 0 bases, and the junction held 4 bases outside the gene matches.

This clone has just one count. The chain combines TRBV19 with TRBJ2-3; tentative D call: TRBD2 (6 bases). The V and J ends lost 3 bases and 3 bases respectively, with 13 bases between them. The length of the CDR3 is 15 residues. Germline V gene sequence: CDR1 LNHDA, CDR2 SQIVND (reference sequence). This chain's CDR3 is CASSMGDGRTDTQYF. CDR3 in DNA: TGTGCCAGTAGTATGGGGGACGGGAGAACAGATACGCAGTATTTT.

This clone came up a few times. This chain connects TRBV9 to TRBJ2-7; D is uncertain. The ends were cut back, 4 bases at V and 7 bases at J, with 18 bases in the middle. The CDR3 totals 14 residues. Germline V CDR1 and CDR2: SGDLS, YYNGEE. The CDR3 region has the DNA TGTGCCAGCAGCCCTCACGAAAACCAGGTGGAGCAGTACTTC. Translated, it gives CASSPHENQVEQYF.

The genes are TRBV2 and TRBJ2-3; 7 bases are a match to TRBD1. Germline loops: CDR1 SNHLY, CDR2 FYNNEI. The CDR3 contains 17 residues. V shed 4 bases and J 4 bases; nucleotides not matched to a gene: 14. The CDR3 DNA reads TGTGCCAGCAGTGCTCGGGTTAGGAACAGGGGACCAGATACGCAGTATTTT. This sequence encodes CASSARVRNRGPDTQYF.

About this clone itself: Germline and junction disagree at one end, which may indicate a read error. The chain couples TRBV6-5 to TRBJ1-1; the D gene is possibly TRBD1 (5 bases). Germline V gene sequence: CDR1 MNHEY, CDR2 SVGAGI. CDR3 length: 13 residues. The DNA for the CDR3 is TGTGCCAGCAGTACCCACAGGAACGCTGAAGCTTTCTTT. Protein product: CASSTHRNAEAFF.

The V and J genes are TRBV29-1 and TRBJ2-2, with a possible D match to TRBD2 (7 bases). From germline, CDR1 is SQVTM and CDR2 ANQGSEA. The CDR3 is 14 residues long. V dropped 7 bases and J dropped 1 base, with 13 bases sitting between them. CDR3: CSAERGGNTGELFF. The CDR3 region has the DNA TGCAGCGCCGAAAGGGGGGGGAACACCGGGGAGCTGTTTTTT.

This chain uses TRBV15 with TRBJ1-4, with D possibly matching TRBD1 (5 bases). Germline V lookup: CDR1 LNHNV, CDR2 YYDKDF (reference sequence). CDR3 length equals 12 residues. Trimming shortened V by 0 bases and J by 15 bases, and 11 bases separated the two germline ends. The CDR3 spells CATSRDKDKVFF. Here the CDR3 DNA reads TGTGCCACCAGCAGAGATAAGGACAAGGTGTTTTTT.

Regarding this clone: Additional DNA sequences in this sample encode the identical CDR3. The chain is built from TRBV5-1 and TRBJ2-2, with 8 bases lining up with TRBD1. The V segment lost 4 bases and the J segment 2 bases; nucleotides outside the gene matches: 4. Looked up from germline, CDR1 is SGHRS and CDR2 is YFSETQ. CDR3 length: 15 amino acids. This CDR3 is CASSLGTGNTGELFF. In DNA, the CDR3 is TGCGCCAGCAGCCTAGGGACAGGAAACACCGGGGAGCTGTTTTTT.

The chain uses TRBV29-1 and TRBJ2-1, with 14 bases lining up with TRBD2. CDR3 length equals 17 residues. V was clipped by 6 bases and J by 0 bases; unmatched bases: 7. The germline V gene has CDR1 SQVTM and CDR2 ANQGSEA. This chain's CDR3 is CSVEGLAGEFSYNEQFF. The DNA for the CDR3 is TGCAGCGTCGAGGGACTAGCGGGGGAATTCTCCTACAATGAGCAGTTCTTC.

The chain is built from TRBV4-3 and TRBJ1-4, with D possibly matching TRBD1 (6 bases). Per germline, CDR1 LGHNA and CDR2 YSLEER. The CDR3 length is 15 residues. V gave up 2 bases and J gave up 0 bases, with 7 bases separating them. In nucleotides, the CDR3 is TGCGCCAGCAGCCAAACAGGGCCAACTAATGAAAAACTGTTTTTT. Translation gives CASSQTGPTNEKLFF.

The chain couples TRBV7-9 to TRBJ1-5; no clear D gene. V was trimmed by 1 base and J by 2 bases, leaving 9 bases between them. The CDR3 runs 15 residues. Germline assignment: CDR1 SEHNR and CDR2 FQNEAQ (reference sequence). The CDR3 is CASSLDGLGNQPQHF. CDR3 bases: TGTGCCAGCAGCTTAGACGGTTTGGGCAATCAGCCCCAGCATTTT.

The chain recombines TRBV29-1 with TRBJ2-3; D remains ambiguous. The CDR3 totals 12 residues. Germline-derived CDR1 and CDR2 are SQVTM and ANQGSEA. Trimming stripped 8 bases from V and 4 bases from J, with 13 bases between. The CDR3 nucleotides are TGCAGCTTTGCGCCAGGATCAGATACGCAGTATTTT. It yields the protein CSFAPGSDTQYF.

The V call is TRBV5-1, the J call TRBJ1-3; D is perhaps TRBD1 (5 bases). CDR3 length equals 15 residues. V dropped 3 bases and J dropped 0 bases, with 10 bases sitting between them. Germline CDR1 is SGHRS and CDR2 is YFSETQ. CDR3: CASSSTGGSGNTIYF. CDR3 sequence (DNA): TGCGCCAGCAGCTCAACGGGGGGCTCTGGAAACACCATATATTTT.

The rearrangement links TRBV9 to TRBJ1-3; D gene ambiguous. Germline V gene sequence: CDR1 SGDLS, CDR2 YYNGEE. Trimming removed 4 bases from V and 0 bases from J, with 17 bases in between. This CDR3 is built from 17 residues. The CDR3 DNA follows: TGTGCCAGCAGCTTAGACCCGAGGGCACTCTCTGGAAACACCATATATTTT. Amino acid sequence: CASSLDPRALSGNTIYF.